The TCR beta chain under discussion was sequenced for a study of ipilimumab plus nivolumab after autologous stem cell transplantation. Across the study: The DLBCL cohort had primary refractory and relapsed disease, with 18-month progression-free survival of about 82% and 31%.

This clone was observed a handful of times. Its antigen is still unknown. TCRdb's table, derived via immunoSEQ multiplex PCR, lists solely in-frame clones and lacks some. This table has around 20,000 clones, roughly 80% appearing once. V lost 1 base and J 7 bases, leaving 8 bases between the germline ends. The CDR3 loop spans 12 amino acids. Germline-derived CDR1 and CDR2 are SGHTA and FQGNSA. Patients got ipilimumab 1 mg/kg beginning 14 to 28 days post-transplant. Whole-study findings and limits: TCR repertoire, Treg phenotype and gut microbiota reportedly support more study of this approach.

The chain uses TRBV7-2 and TRBJ2-7; D is undetermined. The origin of this receptor is a male donor with diffuse large B-cell lymphoma. Sequencing was performed on PBMCs, taken in a trial of ipilimumab plus nivolumab as post-transplant consolidation. CDR3 protein: CASSLDLVEQYF. CDR3 bases: TGTGCCAGCAGCTTAGATCTGGTAGAGCAGTACTTC.